The 32 T cell receptor beta chains presented below share a single source sample, sequenced in a study of blood T cell repertoires in COVID-19. Sequenced by immunoSEQ multiplex PCR; TCRdb stores in-frame clones only, minus some. The sample comprises about 390,000 clones, approximately 87% of which are singletons, and 2.3% rests with the top ten. The sequencing sample was made of peripheral blood. These receptors came from an older woman with COVID-19, enrolled during active disease.

The V and J genes are TRBV21-1 and TRBJ1-6; the tabulated D call, TRBD1, remains unverified against the DNA. TRBV21-1 is shown as a pseudogene. The CDR3 loop spans 18 amino acids. This CDR3 is CASSKGRRADRGNSPLHF. CDR3 DNA sequence: TGTGCCAGCAGCAAAGGGCGTAGGGCGGACAGGGGCAATTCACCCCTCCACTTT.

This chain connects TRBV15 to TRBJ2-3, with D hard to call. V was pared by 3 bases and J by 0 bases, with 16 bases between. The CDR3 spans 17 residues. Germline CDR1 is LNHNV and CDR2 is YYDKDF (reference sequence). CDR3 DNA sequence: TGTGCCACCAGCAGCCCTTCCTACAGAGTTAGCACAGATACGCAGTATTTT. As protein: CATSSPSYRVSTDTQYF.

This chain connects TRBV11-2 to TRBJ2-1; the D gene is possibly TRBD2 (6 bases). CDR1 and CDR2 from the germline V gene are SGHAT and FQNNGV. The CDR3 consists of 11 residues. The V and J ends lost 8 bases and 8 bases respectively, with 10 bases between them. CDR3 in DNA: TGTGCCAGCGGACTAAGGTATGAGCAGTTCTTC. This translates into CASGLRYEQFF.

In regard to this clone: The sample has other DNA sequences that encode this CDR3 too. This sequence joins TRBV6-5 and TRBJ1-1; no clear D. The CDR3 contains 14 residues. Germline CDR1 reads MNHEY; CDR2 reads SVGAGI. V lost 4 bases to trimming and J lost 1 base, with 10 bases between them. The CDR3 region is CASSSVAGNTEAFF. The DNA of the CDR3 is TGTGCCAGCAGTTCAGTTGCGGGGAACACTGAAGCTTTCTTT.

The chain joins TRBV6-1 to TRBJ2-5; 9 bases are a match to TRBD1. The germline CDR1 and CDR2 sequences are MNHNS and SASEGT. The length of the CDR3 is 15 residues. With 7 bases clipped from V and 9 bases from J, the junction kept 15 bases outside the gene matches. The CDR3 reads CASTDPDRGRVSQYF. The CDR3 DNA reads TGTGCCAGCACCGACCCGGACAGGGGCCGCGTCTCCCAGTACTTC.

The rearrangement joins TRBV15 to TRBJ2-3; perhaps TRBD2 as D (6 bases). This CDR3 comprises 15 residues. Trimming removed 4 bases at V and 3 bases at J, with 14 bases between. CDR1 is LNHNV, CDR2 YYDKDF, per germline (reference sequence). CDR3 nucleotide sequence: TGTGCCACCAGCACCCTGCGGGGCGCAACAGATACGCAGTATTTT. This gives the protein CATSTLRGATDTQYF.

DNA of the CDR3: TGTGCCAGCAGAGTAGATTCTGGGGCCAACGTCCTGACTTTC. Encoded protein: CASRVDSGANVLTF. This chain connects TRBV6-4 to TRBJ2-6, with D uncertain. This CDR3 is built from 14 residues. Deletions cut 6 bases from V and 1 base from J, with 7 bases between. The germline V gene encodes CDR1 MRHNA and CDR2 SNTAGT.

The rearrangement joins TRBV27 to TRBJ2-5, with 11 bases lining up with TRBD2. In germline, CDR1 is MNHEY, CDR2 SMNVEV (reference sequence). J lost 4 bases, V lost 1 base, and 2 bases had no gene match. This CDR3 has 15 residues. The CDR3 DNA reads as TGTGCCAGCAGTTTATTAGCGGGGGGGCTAGAGACCCAGTACTTC. Translated: CASSLLAGGLETQYF.

This chain links TRBV18 with TRBJ2-3, with TRBD1 matching over 8 bases. The J segment lost 5 bases and the V segment lost 3 bases, leaving 4 bases of the junction unmatched. The CDR3 covers 14 residues. Germline V gene sequence: CDR1 KGHSH, CDR2 LQKENI. CDR3 protein: CASSPQGAGDTQYF. The CDR3 DNA sequence: TGTGCCAGCTCACCTCAGGGGGCTGGAGATACGCAGTATTTT.

This chain links TRBV19 with TRBJ2-7; D perhaps matches TRBD1 (5 bases). Germline CDR1 reads LNHDA; CDR2 reads SQIVND (reference sequence). The CDR3 length is 15 residues. Trimming shortened V by 4 bases and J by 3 bases, and 16 bases separated the two germline ends. The CDR3 bases are TGTGCCAGTAGTACCCCTGCCGCAGGGCTCTACGAGCAGTACTTC. Its translation is CASSTPAAGLYEQYF. The full variable domain, completed using reference TRBV19 and TRBJ2-7, is DGGITQSPKYLFRKEGQNVTLSCEQNLNHDAMYWYRQDPGQGLRLIYYSQIVNDFQKGDIAEGYSVSREKKESFPLTVTSAQKNPTAFYLCASSTPAAGLYEQYFGPGTRLTVT.

The chain is built from TRBV11-2 and TRBJ1-1; a weak D match, TRBD1 (5 bases). Trimming removed 5 bases at V and 3 bases at J, with 10 bases between. The CDR3 contains 13 residues. Germline loops: CDR1 SGHAT, CDR2 FQNNGV. This CDR3 reads CASSVRVDTEAFF. Here the CDR3 DNA reads TGTGCCAGCAGCGTCAGGGTTGACACTGAAGCTTTCTTT.

This clone was seen just once. The chain carries TRBV5-1 and TRBJ1-5; D is uncertain. The V gene lost 4 bases and the J gene lost 2 bases, with 10 bases spanning the gap. Germline V lookup: CDR1 SGHRS, CDR2 YFSETQ. The CDR3 totals 14 residues. The CDR3 nucleotides read TGCGCCAGCAGCCCAAGCGGAGGCAATCAGCCCCAGCATTTT. Amino acid sequence: CASSPSGGNQPQHF.

The J gene is TRBJ1-2, the V gene TRBV29-1; D gene ambiguous. The CDR3 loop spans 11 amino acids. Germline V gene sequence: CDR1 SQVTM, CDR2 ANQGSEA. V was pared by 7 bases and J by 6 bases, with 12 bases between. The CDR3 sequence is CSAREGDGYTF. CDR3 nucleotide sequence: TGCAGCGCCCGGGAGGGAGATGGCTACACCTTC.

The chain employs TRBV6-1 and TRBJ1-1, with no clear D. Germline V lookup: CDR1 MNHNS, CDR2 SASEGT. V dropped 4 bases and J dropped 0 bases, with 21 bases sitting between them. This CDR3 contains 18 residues. DNA for the CDR3: TGTGCCAGCAGTGCCGGGAGAACTTCCCGTCTGCTGAACACTGAAGCTTTCTTT. Protein: CASSAGRTSRLLNTEAFF.

As for this clone: In the same sample, other DNA sequences code for this CDR3. The rearrangement joins TRBV2 to TRBJ2-1, with 9 bases matching TRBD2. From germline, CDR1 is SNHLY and CDR2 FYNNEI. This CDR3 comprises 14 residues. V gave up 8 bases and J gave up 2 bases; unmatched junction bases: 4. This CDR3 is CASRERGAYNEQFF. CDR3 nucleotides: TGTGCCAGCCGCGAGCGGGGGGCCTACAATGAGCAGTTCTTC.

This clone was counted a single time. V gene TRBV6-5 combines with J gene TRBJ2-3, with 8 bases identical to TRBD2. CDR3 length: 15 residues. V shed 6 bases, J shed 0 bases, and the junction held 5 bases outside the gene matches. Germline V gene lookup returns CDR1 MNHEY and CDR2 SVGAGI. This CDR3 reads CASSLSGASTDTQYF. The DNA for the CDR3 is TGTGCCAGCAGCCTTAGCGGGGCTAGCACAGATACGCAGTATTTT.

The genes are TRBV28 and TRBJ2-7, with 7 bases identical to TRBD2. Germline-derived CDR1 and CDR2 are MDHEN and SYDVKM. The trim removed 6 bases at V and 4 bases at J, leaving 12 bases unmatched. This CDR3 region has 15 residues. The CDR3 spells CASRDRGTTLYEQYF. The CDR3 coding sequence is TGTGCCAGCAGGGACCGCGGGACTACCCTTTACGAGCAGTACTTC.

V and J are TRBV19 and TRBJ1-1, with a possible D match to TRBD1 (6 bases). Trimming removed 8 bases from V and 1 base from J, with 11 bases in between. The CDR3 runs to 13 residues. Germline CDR1 LNHDA, CDR2 SQIVND (reference sequence). The CDR3 DNA reads as TGTGCCAGTGGAGGACAGACGAACACTGAAGCTTTCTTT. This codes for CASGGQTNTEAFF. Together with reference TRBV19 and TRBJ1-1, the CDR3 gives the full variable domain: DGGITQSPKYLFRKEGQNVTLSCEQNLNHDAMYWYRQDPGQGLRLIYYSQIVNDFQKGDIAEGYSVSREKKESFPLTVTSAQKNPTAFYLCASGGQTNTEAFFGQGTRLTVV.

The genes are TRBV27 and TRBJ2-1; 7 bases agree with TRBD2. The J segment lost 8 bases and the V segment lost 7 bases, leaving 14 bases of the junction unmatched. CDR3 length: 15 amino acids. Germline CDR1 is MNHEY and CDR2 is SMNVEV (reference sequence). CDR3 sequence reads: CASTLRGAGRYEQFF. The CDR3 DNA reads as TGTGCCAGCACTCTTCGGGGAGCGGGGCGTTATGAGCAGTTCTTC.

V usage is TRBV5-1 and J usage is TRBJ2-7, with 7 bases that match TRBD1. This CDR3 is built from 14 residues. Germline CDR1 and CDR2: SGHRS and YFSETQ. V shed 0 bases, J shed 4 bases, and the junction held 4 bases outside the gene matches. The CDR3 DNA reads as TGCGCCAGCAGCTTGGACAGGGGAAGGTACGAGCAGTACTTC. It is translated as CASSLDRGRYEQYF.

This rearrangement joins TRBV27 to TRBJ2-1; D ambiguous. The V gene lost 3 bases and the J gene lost 0 bases, with 6 bases spanning the gap. The V gene's germline CDR1 is MNHEY and CDR2 SMNVEV (reference sequence). This CDR3 contains 14 residues. The CDR3 DNA follows: TGTGCCAGCAGTTTCCTGAGCTCCTACAATGAGCAGTTCTTC. It translates to CASSFLSSYNEQFF.

Here the CDR3 reads CASSQIPQGGGEQYF. CDR3 nucleotides: TGTGCCAGCAGCCAGATCCCACAGGGAGGGGGAGAGCAGTACTTC. The chain employs TRBV16 and TRBJ2-7, with D maybe TRBD2 (7 bases). Trimming took off 3 bases at V and 7 bases at J, with 19 bases between the two ends. The CDR3 is 15 residues long. Germline assignment: CDR1 KGHSY and CDR2 FQNENV. The complete variable domain, with remaining parts taken from reference TRBV16 and TRBJ2-7, reads GEEVAQTPKHLVRGEGQKAKLYCAPIKGHSYVFWYQQVLKNEFKFLISFQNENVFDETGMPKERFSAKCLPNSPCSLEIQATKLEDSAVYFCASSQIPQGGGEQYFGPGTRLTVT.

The chain uses TRBV19 and TRBJ1-2; TRBD1 aligns across 7 bases. The CDR3 length is 15 residues. Looked up from germline, CDR1 is LNHDA and CDR2 is SQIVND (reference sequence). Trimming took 7 bases from V and 2 from J; bases not matched to a gene: 10. The CDR3 is CASIRDHRGNYGYTF. CDR3 nucleotide sequence: TGTGCCAGTATCCGCGATCACAGGGGCAACTATGGCTACACCTTC.

This clone was recorded only once. The chain couples TRBV5-5 to TRBJ1-5; the D gene is possibly TRBD1 (5 bases). Trimming shortened V by 2 bases and J by 1 base, and 10 bases separated the two germline ends. The CDR3 has 15 residues. Germline lookup yields CDR1 SGHKS and CDR2 YYEKEE (reference sequence). CDR3 DNA sequence: TGTGCCAGCAGCTTACGGCAGGGAAGCAATCAGCCCCAGCATTTT. As protein: CASSLRQGSNQPQHF.

In the case of this clone: A read error is likely, as this CDR3 ends without the conserved phenylalanine or tryptophan. Because the CDR3's place on the DNA is in doubt, the DNA is left out and the CDR3 is given as listed by TCRdb. The chain is built from TRBV5-1 and TRBJ1-1. The CDR3 comprises 10 residues, both ends counted. CDR1 is SGHRS, CDR2 YFSETQ, per germline. The CDR3 sequence is CASTTLGGAH.

This chain uses TRBV19 with TRBJ2-2; 11 positions match TRBD2. The CDR3 contains 16 residues. Germline values: CDR1 LNHDA, CDR2 SQIVND (reference sequence). V lost 7 bases and J lost 6; bases outside the gene matches: 10. CDR3 sequence reads: CASKLSSSGGAGELFF. As DNA, the CDR3 is TGTGCCAGTAAATTGAGTAGTAGCGGGGGGGCCGGGGAGCTGTTTTTT. Filled out from reference TRBV19 and TRBJ2-2, the complete variable domain reads DGGITQSPKYLFRKEGQNVTLSCEQNLNHDAMYWYRQDPGQGLRLIYYSQIVNDFQKGDIAEGYSVSREKKESFPLTVTSAQKNPTAFYLCASKLSSSGGAGELFFGEGSRLTVL.

This clone appeared a few times. This sequence joins TRBV18 and TRBJ2-3, with D unresolved. The length of the CDR3 is 13 residues. V dropped 5 bases and J dropped 4 bases, with 10 bases sitting between them. The germline gives CDR1 KGHSH, CDR2 LQKENI. CDR3 DNA sequence: TGTGCCAGCTCATCGTTGGCCGCAGATACGCAGTATTTT. Protein: CASSSLAADTQYF.

This chain links TRBV5-1 with TRBJ2-3; 14 nucleotides align to TRBD2. Germline loops: CDR1 SGHRS, CDR2 YFSETQ. The junction had 9 bases not matched to a gene; V was cut back by 0 bases and J by 0 bases. The CDR3 totals 20 residues. The CDR3 spells CASSLEVRLAGGPSTDTQYF. The CDR3 coding sequence is TGCGCCAGCAGCTTGGAAGTCCGACTAGCGGGGGGGCCGAGCACAGATACGCAGTATTTT. Full variable domain (remainder filled in from reference TRBV5-1 and TRBJ2-3): KAGVTQTPRYLIKTRGQQVTLSCSPISGHRSVSWYQQTPGQGLQFLFEYFSETQRNKGNFPGRFSGRQFSNSRSEMNVSTLELGDSALYLCASSLEVRLAGGPSTDTQYFGPGTRLTVL.

The genes are TRBV4-1 and TRBJ2-5, with TRBD2 matching 11 bases. Germline V gene lookup returns CDR1 MGHRA and CDR2 YSYEKL. The trim removed 1 base at V and 1 base at J, leaving 5 bases unmatched. This CDR3 comprises 17 residues. The CDR3 reads CASSQGRTSGFQETQYF. DNA of the CDR3: TGCGCCAGCAGCCAAGGCCGGACTAGCGGGTTCCAAGAGACCCAGTACTTC.

The chain combines TRBV3-1 (or the pseudogene TRBV3-2) with TRBJ2-5, with TRBD2 matching 7 bases. The CDR3 consists of 17 residues. Germline CDR1 is LGHDT and CDR2 is YNNKEL (reference sequence). With 0 bases clipped from V and 7 bases from J, the junction kept 14 bases outside the gene matches. In nucleotides, the CDR3 is TGTGCCAGCAGCCAAGATTTTCCTAGCGGCCTTTACGGGACCCAGTACTTC. It translates to CASSQDFPSGLYGTQYF.

This rearrangement joins TRBV28 to TRBJ1-2, with a tentative D call TRBD1 (6 bases). The length of the CDR3 is 13 residues. CDR1 is MDHEN and CDR2 is SYDVKM in the germline V gene. V lost 6 bases, J lost 8 bases, and 16 bases lay in between. CDR3 DNA sequence: TGTGCCAGCAGGCTGCGGGGGGCGCGCGGCTACACCTTC. Its protein product is CASRLRGARGYTF.

The V and J genes are TRBV15 and TRBJ1-1; TRBD1 is a possible D gene (6 bases). Germline CDR1 reads LNHNV; CDR2 reads YYDKDF (reference sequence). The CDR3 extends over 17 amino acids. V lost 3 bases and J lost 1, with 18 bases in between. The CDR3 sequence is CATSRGQGGSTNTEAFF. The DNA of the CDR3 is TGTGCCACCAGCAGGGGACAAGGCGGGTCGACGAACACTGAAGCTTTCTTT.